This paragraph covers one T cell receptor (beta chain) sequence. The entry originates in a study of blood T cell repertoires in COVID-19. For the study at large: Both acute and convalescent COVID-19 samples were obtained from the United States, Italy and Spain.

TCRdb's table, derived via immunoSEQ multiplex PCR, lists solely in-frame clones and lacks some. In the table there are 360,000 or so clones, roughly 90% of which are singletons. The CDR3 runs to 12 residues. Germline V lookup: CDR1 MDHEN, CDR2 SYDVKM. V trimming: 9 bases; J trimming: 6 bases; junction bases outside the gene matches: 4. Sequenced sample: PBMCs or T cells enriched from blood (not recorded which). The chain has TRBV28 and TRBJ2-3, with 9 bases lining up with TRBD1. This clonotype originated in a woman aged 30 to 39 who had been exposed to COVID-19. CDR3 loop: CASTDRGDTQYF. The CDR3 DNA is TGTGCCAGTACAGACAGGGGGGATACGCAGTATTTT. Supplemented by reference TRBV28 and TRBJ2-3, the full variable domain reads DVKVTQSSRYLVKRTGEKVFLECVQDMDHENMFWYRQDPGLGLRLIYFSYDVKMKEKGDIPEGYSVSREKKERFSLILESASTNQTSMYLCASTDRGDTQYFGPGTRLTVL.